This T cell receptor beta chain comes out of a study of T cell responses to AZD1222 COVID-19 vaccine. General study results and limits: Spike was spanned by vaccine-associated CD4 TCRs, which were dominant at 160-218 and 743-854.

As to this clone: Antigen specificity is unknown.

Clones were read by immunoSEQ multiplex PCR, and TCRdb kept only the in-frame ones, dropping some. In the table there are fewer than 120,000 clones, about 90% of which are singletons. From germline, CDR1 is WNHNN and CDR2 SYGVQD (reference sequence). The CDR3 is 14 residues long. After removal of 4 bases from V and 3 bases from J, the junction contained 3 bases not matched to a gene. The receptor's source is an adult in good health. V usage is TRBV10-1 and J usage is TRBJ2-1, with 7 bases identical to TRBD1. The input for sequencing was peripheral blood, taken on day 0 of AZD1222 vaccination. The CDR3 loop reads CASSGQGGYNEQFF. The CDR3 nucleotides are TGCGCCAGCAGTGGACAGGGCGGCTACAATGAGCAGTTCTTC.